Shown below are 31 T cell receptor beta chains from a single sample sequenced in a study of shared clonotypes between healthy human individuals. Profiling relied on immunoSEQ multiplex PCR, and the TCRdb table lists in-frame clones only, not all of them. The sample includes nearly 500,000 clones, approximately 80% of them seen just once. The material sequenced was PBMCs. All receptors derive from a woman aged 40 to 50 in good health. Some clones in this sample may be carry-over from other donors' samples.

The chain links TRBV5-6 to TRBJ1-1, with no clear D. V was shortened by 3 bases and J by 4 bases, with 13 bases between the two germline ends. This CDR3 has 14 residues. The germline CDR1 and CDR2 sequences are SGHDT and YYEEEE. CDR3 nucleotides: TGTGCCAGCAGCTCCCTGTATCCGAGCACTGAAGCTTTCTTT. This encodes CASSSLYPSTEAFF.

There are a few counts of this clone. The chain employs TRBV4-2 and TRBJ1-2; 8 bases are a match to TRBD1. This CDR3 contains 14 residues. V gave up 5 bases and J gave up 4 bases; unmatched junction bases: 6. Germline loops: CDR1 LGHNA, CDR2 YNFKEQ. The CDR3: CASSLDREVYGYTF. DNA for the CDR3: TGTGCCAGCAGCTTGGACAGGGAGGTCTATGGCTACACCTTC.

This sequence joins TRBV29-1 and TRBJ2-7; D may be TRBD1 (8 bases). V was trimmed by 7 bases and J by 5 bases, leaving 15 bases between them. CDR3 size: 12 residues. Germline lookup yields CDR1 SQVTM and CDR2 ANQGSEA. The CDR3 spells CSAKTGGDEQYF. CDR3 sequence (DNA): TGCAGCGCTAAAACAGGGGGGGACGAGCAGTACTTC.

This clone turned up a few times. The chain combines TRBV7-9 with TRBJ2-7, with unresolved D. The CDR3 totals 14 residues. V was cut by 4 bases and J by 4 bases, with 14 bases left in between. Per germline, CDR1 SEHNR and CDR2 FQNEAQ (reference sequence). The CDR3 nucleotides read TGTGCCAGCAGCTGGAACAGTCAAGGGTACGAGCAGTACTTC. This translates into CASSWNSQGYEQYF.

This rearrangement joins TRBV4-1 to TRBJ1-1, with 9 bases that match TRBD1. The V and J ends lost 2 bases and 1 base, in that order; junction bases with no gene match: 8. The CDR3 sequence is 17 residues long. Germline CDR1 and CDR2: MGHRA and YSYEKL. The CDR3 nucleotides read TGCGCCAGCAGCCAAAAAGGACAGGGGCTAAAGAACACTGAAGCTTTCTTT. This gives the protein CASSQKGQGLKNTEAFF.

On this clone itself: Other nucleotide sequences in the sample specify the same CDR3. The gene calls are TRBV30 and TRBJ2-5, with 9 bases that match TRBD1. CDR3 length: 12 residues. CDR1 and CDR2 (germline): GTSNPN, SVGIG (reference sequence). V shed 5 bases, J shed 4 bases, and the junction held 2 bases outside the gene matches. The CDR3 nucleotides read TGTGCCTGGGACAGGGGGGGAGAGACCCAGTACTTC. Its translation is CAWDRGGETQYF.

This chain connects TRBV5-6 to TRBJ2-3, with D possibly TRBD1 on 6 matching bases. V gave up 2 bases and J gave up 2 bases, with 15 bases separating them. The germline CDR1 and CDR2 sequences are SGHDT and YYEEEE. The CDR3 consists of 16 residues. The CDR3 sequence: CASSLMRQVITDTQYF. The CDR3 region has the DNA TGTGCCAGCAGCTTAATGAGACAGGTCATCACAGATACGCAGTATTTT.

This clone was seen a single time. This chain uses TRBV11-2 with TRBJ2-1; no definite D call. Trimming left V 5 bases short and J 1 base short, with 12 bases between. There are 15 residues in the CDR3. CDR1 and CDR2 from the germline V gene are SGHAT and FQNNGV. The CDR3 nucleotides are TGTGCCAGCAGCCCAAGACTTGATTCCTACAATGAGCAGTTCTTC. Its protein product is CASSPRLDSYNEQFF.

The chain is built from TRBV7-9 and TRBJ2-7, with D possibly matching TRBD2 (6 bases). Germline V gene data show CDR1 as SEHNR and CDR2 as FQNEAQ (reference sequence). The CDR3 totals 12 residues. V lost 8 bases and J lost 5, with 13 bases in between. As DNA, the CDR3 is TGTGCCAGCGGTCGGGGGACCGACGAGCAGTACTTC. Protein sequence: CASGRGTDEQYF. The full variable domain, rest sourced from reference TRBV7-9 and TRBJ2-7, is DTGVSQNPRHKITKRGQNVTFRCDPISEHNRLYWYRQTLGQGPEFLTYFQNEAQLEKSRLLSDRFSAERPKGSFSTLEIQRTEQGDSAMYLCASGRGTDEQYFGPGTRLTVT.

This clone was seen at least ten times. The CDR3 DNA sequence: TGTGCCAGCAGTTGGGGGGCTAATCAGCCCCAGCATTTT. Translating gives CASSWGANQPQHF. J is TRBJ1-5 and V is TRBV6-5; maybe TRBD1 (6 bases). CDR1 is MNHEY, CDR2 SVGAGI, per germline. Deletions cut 4 bases from V and 4 bases from J, with 8 bases between. The CDR3 length is 13 residues.

V and J are TRBV9 and TRBJ2-2; 10 bases fit TRBD2. There are 18 residues in the CDR3. Trimming at V came to 0 bases and at J to 4 bases, leaving 9 bases not matched to a gene. Germline assignment: CDR1 SGDLS and CDR2 YYNGEE. As DNA, the CDR3 is TGTGCCAGCAGCGTAGCTCCTAGCGGGAGCGGTGGCACCGGGGAGCTGTTTTTT. It is translated as CASSVAPSGSGGTGELFF.

The J gene is TRBJ2-7, the V gene TRBV7-6; TRBD1 is a possible D gene (6 bases). The CDR3 is 14 amino acids. Per the germline V gene, CDR1 is SGHVS and CDR2 is FNYEAQ. Trimming stripped 0 bases from V and 6 bases from J, with 12 bases between. DNA of the CDR3: TGTGCCAGCAGCTTAGCGGGGGCCGAAAGCGAGCAGTACTTC. Its translation is CASSLAGAESEQYF.

This chain links TRBV6-5 with TRBJ2-1, with 7 bases matching TRBD2. This CDR3 spans 14 amino acids. V lost 8 bases to trimming and J lost 4 bases; unmatched junction nucleotides: 8. CDR1 and CDR2 from the germline V gene are MNHEY and SVGAGI. The CDR3 bases are TGTGCCAGCGAGAAGCGGGGCGGATACAATGAGCAGTTCTTC. Translating it yields CASEKRGGYNEQFF.

This chain uses TRBV11-3 with TRBJ2-7; D is unresolved. This CDR3 spans 13 amino acids. The V gene's germline CDR1 is SGHNT and CDR2 YENEEA. Between the trimmed V and J ends, which lost 1 base and 2 bases, there was a span of 6 bases. The CDR3 bases are TGTGCCAGCAGCTTAGGACAACCCTACGAGCAGTACTTC. It yields the protein CASSLGQPYEQYF. Combining the CDR3 with reference TRBV11-3 and TRBJ2-7 gives the whole variable domain EAGVVQSPRYKIIEKKQPVAFWCNPISGHNTLYWYLQNLGQGPELLIRYENEEAVDDSQLPKDRFSAERLKGVDSTLKIQPAELGDSAVYLCASSLGQPYEQYFGPGTRLTVT.

This chain links TRBV5-8 with TRBJ2-1, with 7 bases that match TRBD2. Germline lookup yields CDR1 SGHTS and CDR2 YDEGEE. V shed 3 bases and J 2 bases; nucleotides not matched to a gene: 8. CDR3 length equals 16 residues. The CDR3 DNA reads as TGTGCCAGCAGCTGGACGCTAGCGGTTGCCTACAATGAGCAGTTCTTC. It is translated as CASSWTLAVAYNEQFF. Full variable domain (missing parts from reference TRBV5-8 and TRBJ2-1): EAGVTQSPTHLIKTRGQQATLRCSPISGHTSVYWYQQALGLGLQFLLWYDEGEERNRGNFPPRFSGRQFPNYSSELNVNALELEDSALYLCASSWTLAVAYNEQFFGPGTRLTVL.

The gene calls are TRBV18 and TRBJ2-1; D possibly corresponds to TRBD1 (5 bases). The CDR3 has 15 amino acids. The germline V gene encodes CDR1 KGHSH and CDR2 LQKENI. V lost 0 bases and J 4 bases, leaving 10 bases between the germline ends. The CDR3 is CASSPPAGYYNEQFF. CDR3 in DNA: TGTGCCAGCTCACCACCGGCAGGGTATTACAATGAGCAGTTCTTC.

In DNA, the CDR3 is TGCGCCAGCAGCAAACCAGGGGGCACTCATGGCTACACCTTC. Translated: CASSKPGGTHGYTF. The chain recombines TRBV4-3 with TRBJ1-2; TRBD1 matches 8 bases. J gave up 6 bases and V 5 bases, and 8 bases lay outside the gene matches. This CDR3 contains 14 residues. Germline lookup yields CDR1 LGHNA and CDR2 YSLEER.

The chain carries TRBV11-2 and TRBJ1-4, with 8 bases that match TRBD1. Germline V lookup: CDR1 SGHAT, CDR2 FQNNGV. This CDR3 has 15 amino acids. The V segment lost 1 base and the J segment 4 bases; nucleotides outside the gene matches: 2. This chain's CDR3 is CASSLGDRRNEKLFF. Written as DNA, the CDR3 is TGTGCCAGCAGCTTAGGGGACAGGCGTAATGAAAAACTGTTTTTT.

V and J are TRBV25-1 and TRBJ2-5, with a possible D match to TRBD1 (5 bases). From germline, CDR1 is MGHDK and CDR2 SYGVNS. The CDR3 spans 11 residues. Trimming removed 7 bases from V and 4 bases from J, with 7 bases in between. The CDR3: CASTGLETQYF. The CDR3 region has the DNA TGTGCCAGCACAGGGTTAGAGACCCAGTACTTC.

A few counts support this clone. The chain uses TRBV18 and TRBJ1-1, with D hard to call. V dropped 3 bases and J dropped 0 bases, with 14 bases sitting between them. The length of the CDR3 is 16 residues. The germline gives CDR1 KGHSH, CDR2 LQKENI. As DNA, the CDR3 is TGTGCCAGCTCACCCTCGCCCCTTGAGATGAACACTGAAGCTTTCTTT. Its protein is CASSPSPLEMNTEAFF.

The rearrangement links TRBV27 to TRBJ2-1, with D possibly being TRBD1 (6 bases). Between the trimmed V and J ends, which lost 6 bases and 6 bases, there was a span of 12 bases. Germline V lookup: CDR1 MNHEY, CDR2 SMNVEV (reference sequence). This CDR3 contains 13 residues. The CDR3 DNA reads TGTGCCAGCAGAAACAGGGTCCGCAATGAGCAGTTCTTC. Residues: CASRNRVRNEQFF.

This clone has only one observation. J is TRBJ2-7 and V is TRBV5-4; D uncertain. V was clipped by 0 bases and J by 5 bases, with 12 bases between them. There are 14 residues in the CDR3. Germline CDR1 reads SGHNT; CDR2 reads YYREEE (reference sequence). CDR3 sequence: CASSLAAARDEQYF. The CDR3 region has the DNA TGTGCCAGCAGCTTGGCCGCGGCACGCGACGAGCAGTACTTC.

The chain links TRBV5-1 to TRBJ2-7, with a weak D call TRBD1 (6 bases). CDR1 is SGHRS, CDR2 YFSETQ, per germline. Between the trimmed V and J ends, which lost 2 bases and 4 bases, there was a span of 19 bases. The CDR3 is 16 residues long. The CDR3 DNA reads TGCGCCAGCAGCTTTGGGGGCAGCAACGTTGAATACGAGCAGTACTTC. It encodes CASSFGGSNVEYEQYF.

The J gene is TRBJ2-1, the V gene TRBV10-3, with 7 nucleotides matching TRBD1. CDR1 is ENHRY, CDR2 SYGVKD, per germline. The CDR3 extends over 15 amino acids. After removal of 5 bases from V and 5 bases from J, the junction contained 9 bases not matched to a gene. CDR3 sequence (DNA): TGTGCCATCAGTAAGACAGGGATAATAAACAATGAGCAGTTCTTC. This encodes CAISKTGIINNEQFF.

A few counts support this clone. The sample carries other DNA sequences with the same CDR3. This sequence joins TRBV28 and TRBJ2-7, with D unclear. The CDR3 is 10 residues long. The V end was cut by 6 bases, the J end by 3 bases, with 3 bases between. From germline, CDR1 is MDHEN and CDR2 SYDVKM. The CDR3 coding sequence is TGTGCCAGCAGCCGCTACGAGCAGTACTTC. It translates to CASSRYEQYF.

The V and J genes are TRBV2 and TRBJ2-1, with 8 bases fitting TRBD1. The CDR3 has 14 amino acids. Germline values: CDR1 SNHLY, CDR2 FYNNEI. V shed 0 bases and J 15 bases; nucleotides not matched to a gene: 10. The CDR3 bases are TGTGCCAGCAGTGAAGCGCTCCGACAGGGGTTACGGTTCTTC. Its translation is CASSEALRQGLRFF.

CDR3 amino acids: CASSLIGGEQFF. For the CDR3, the DNA is TGTGCCAGCAGCTTAATTGGGGGTGAGCAGTTCTTC. V is TRBV7-3 and J is TRBJ2-1, with D perhaps given as TRBD1 or TRBD2 (5 bases each). The V gene lost 1 base and the J gene lost 9 bases, with 7 bases spanning the gap. The CDR3 loop spans 12 amino acids. Germline V CDR1 and CDR2: SGHTA, FQGTGA.

Here the CDR3 reads CASSVGPTQETQYF. CDR3 bases: TGTGCCAGCAGCGTAGGACCAACCCAAGAGACCCAGTACTTC. The chain links TRBV9 to TRBJ2-5; D gene uncertain. Germline values: CDR1 SGDLS, CDR2 YYNGEE. The CDR3 is 14 residues long. Trimming cost V 0 bases and J 1 base, with 7 bases left between them.

Remarks on this clone: The same CDR3 also results from other DNA sequences found in this sample. The chain has TRBV9 and TRBJ2-5; D gene ambiguous. Germline CDR1 SGDLS, CDR2 YYNGEE. Trimming took off 0 bases at V and 2 bases at J, with 5 bases between the two ends. This CDR3 is 13 amino acids long. CDR3 protein: CASSVEQQETQYF. The CDR3 DNA reads as TGTGCCAGCAGCGTAGAACAGCAAGAGACCCAGTACTTC. Supplemented by reference TRBV9 and TRBJ2-5, the full variable domain reads DSGVTQTPKHLITATGQRVTLRCSPRSGDLSVYWYQQSLDQGLQFLIQYYNGEERAKGNILERFSAQQFPDLHSELNLSSLELGDSALYFCASSVEQQETQYFGPGTRLLVL.

In this sample, this clone turned up many times. The V gene is TRBV7-9, the J gene TRBJ1-1; D remains unclear. Germline CDR1 is SEHNR and CDR2 is FQNEAQ (reference sequence). This CDR3 has 13 residues. Trimming stripped 4 bases from V and 5 bases from J, with 11 bases between. Written as DNA, the CDR3 is TGTGCCAGCAGCTCGGAGGGAGGGACTGAAGCTTTCTTT. Translation: CASSSEGGTEAFF.

This chain joins TRBV19 and TRBJ2-7, with TRBD1 matching 7 bases. V was clipped by 3 bases and J by 7 bases; unmatched bases: 12. Germline V gene data show CDR1 as LNHDA and CDR2 as SQIVND (reference sequence). The CDR3 is made up of 15 amino acids. The CDR3 spells CASSIDRDPRGEQYF. The CDR3 DNA sequence: TGTGCCAGTAGTATCGACAGGGACCCGCGTGGGGAGCAGTACTTC.